A selection of T cell receptor beta chains follows, all from one sample in a study of T cell changes during pregnancy in multiple sclerosis. TCRdb's table, derived via immunoSEQ multiplex PCR, lists solely in-frame clones and lacks some. This sample has 70,000 to 95,000 clones, with approximately 93% found just once. The material sequenced was peripheral blood, taken in the second trimester of pregnancy. The receptor source for this set is a female donor with multiple sclerosis, enrolled in a pregnancy study. The CDR3 runs from the conserved cysteine through the conserved F or W. The order of the fields is V gene, D gene, J gene, CDR3 length, clone size, CDR3 protein, CDR3 DNA. The D gene is left open where the match is weak. Clone size, where shown, is once, few, many, or a class for clones that have expanded.

v_gene: TRBV4-2; d_gene: -; j_gene: TRBJ1-2; len: 12; abundance: -; CDR3aa: CASSQVTNGYTF; CDR3nt: TGTGCCAGCAGCCAAGTTACTAACGGCTACACCTTC
v_gene: TRBV19; d_gene: TRBD2; j_gene: TRBJ2-3; len: 14; abundance: -; CDR3aa: CASRSGGAGDTQYF; CDR3nt: TGTGCCAGTAGGAGCGGGGGGGCTGGTGATACGCAGTATTTT
v_gene: TRBV2; d_gene: TRBD1; j_gene: TRBJ2-7; len: 14; abundance: few; CDR3aa: CASSGSGQGYEQYF; CDR3nt: TGTGCCAGCAGTGGGTCGGGACAGGGGTACGAGCAGTACTTC
v_gene: TRBV7-2; d_gene: TRBD1; j_gene: TRBJ2-7; len: 16; abundance: -; CDR3aa: CASSFFAGQGWSEQYF; CDR3nt: TGTGCCAGCAGCTTCTTCGCTGGACAGGGCTGGAGCGAGCAGTACTTC
v_gene: TRBV6-6; d_gene: -; j_gene: TRBJ1-2; len: 11; abundance: -; CDR3aa: CASSYLHGYTF; CDR3nt: TGTGCCAGCTCCTATCTCCATGGCTACACCTTC
v_gene: TRBV2; d_gene: TRBD1; j_gene: TRBJ1-2; len: 14; abundance: -; CDR3aa: CASKEGTGNYGYTF; CDR3nt: TGTGCCAGCAAAGAAGGGACAGGGAATTACGGCTACACCTTC
v_gene: TRBV11-2; d_gene: -; j_gene: TRBJ1-2; len: 13; abundance: few; CDR3aa: CASSPSGGGGYTF; CDR3nt: TGTGCCAGCAGCCCCTCGGGGGGTGGGGGCTACACCTTC
v_gene: TRBV7-9; d_gene: TRBD2; j_gene: TRBJ2-2; len: 16; abundance: -; CDR3aa: CASSSSGGADAGELFF; CDR3nt: TGTGCCAGCAGCTCCAGCGGGGGGGCTGACGCCGGGGAGCTGTTTTTT
v_gene: TRBV5-1; d_gene: TRBD1; j_gene: TRBJ1-2; len: 15; abundance: -; CDR3aa: CASSPQPGQGVGYTF; CDR3nt: TGCGCCAGCAGCCCCCAACCGGGACAGGGGGTCGGCTACACCTTC
v_gene: TRBV27; d_gene: -; j_gene: TRBJ1-1; len: 15; abundance: -; CDR3aa: CASMGPTILNTEAFF; CDR3nt: TGTGCCAGCATGGGCCCGACCATCCTGAACACTGAAGCTTTCTTT
v_gene: TRBV14; d_gene: -; j_gene: TRBJ2-7; len: 15; abundance: few; CDR3aa: CASSRTTDTSYEQYF; CDR3nt: TGTGCCAGCAGCCGTACCACGGACACGTCCTACGAGCAGTACTTC
v_gene: TRBV7-3; d_gene: TRBD1; j_gene: TRBJ2-3; len: 15; abundance: -; CDR3aa: CASSRTGGIADTQYF; CDR3nt: TGTGCCAGCAGCCGGACAGGGGGGATCGCAGATACGCAGTATTTT
v_gene: TRBV18; d_gene: TRBD1; j_gene: TRBJ1-6; len: 14; abundance: few; CDR3aa: CASSQGTGDSPLHF; CDR3nt: TGTGCCAGCTCACAGGGGACAGGGGATTCACCCCTCCACTTT
v_gene: TRBV15; d_gene: TRBD2; j_gene: TRBJ2-5; len: 14; abundance: -; CDR3aa: CATEQGGTGETQYF; CDR3nt: TGTGCCACCGAGCAGGGAGGGACGGGAGAGACCCAGTACTTC
v_gene: TRBV6-1; d_gene: -; j_gene: TRBJ1-1; len: 11; abundance: -; CDR3aa: CATMGNTEAFF; CDR3nt: TGTGCCACCATGGGCAACACTGAAGCTTTCTTT
v_gene: TRBV7-3; d_gene: -; j_gene: TRBJ2-1; len: 13; abundance: -; CDR3aa: CASSLRRGSEQFF; CDR3nt: TGTGCCAGCAGCTTAAGAAGGGGGTCAGAGCAGTTCTTC
v_gene: TRBV6-5; d_gene: TRBD2; j_gene: TRBJ2-1; len: 13; abundance: -; CDR3aa: CASSLGLFNEQFF; CDR3nt: TGTGCCAGCAGTCTGGGACTATTCAATGAGCAGTTCTTC
v_gene: TRBV5-8; d_gene: TRBD1; j_gene: TRBJ1-2; len: 14; abundance: -; CDR3aa: CASSFGTGGGGYTF; CDR3nt: TGTGCCAGCAGCTTTGGTACAGGGGGCGGGGGCTACACCTTC
v_gene: TRBV19; d_gene: -; j_gene: TRBJ2-2; len: 15; abundance: once; CDR3aa: CASSSLADHTGELFF; CDR3nt: TGTGCCAGTAGTTCATTAGCGGATCACACCGGGGAGCTGTTTTTT
v_gene: TRBV6-1; d_gene: -; j_gene: TRBJ1-1; len: 15; abundance: once; CDR3aa: CASSNSGAMNTEAFF; CDR3nt: TGTGCCAGCAGCAACAGCGGAGCTATGAACACTGAAGCTTTCTTT
v_gene: TRBV19; d_gene: TRBD2; j_gene: TRBJ2-3; len: 18; abundance: -; CDR3aa: CASSIDGGGTPFTDTQYF; CDR3nt: TGTGCCAGTAGTATAGATGGGGGAGGGACCCCCTTCACAGATACGCAGTATTTT
v_gene: TRBV10-3; d_gene: TRBD1; j_gene: TRBJ1-3; len: 14; abundance: -; CDR3aa: CAIRGDRAGNTIYF; CDR3nt: TGTGCCATCAGGGGGGACAGGGCTGGAAACACCATATATTTT
v_gene: TRBV14; d_gene: -; j_gene: TRBJ1-1; len: 12; abundance: -; CDR3aa: CASSQQGTEAFF; CDR3nt: TGTGCCAGCAGCCAACAGGGCACTGAAGCTTTCTTT
v_gene: TRBV25-1; d_gene: TRBD1; j_gene: TRBJ1-2; len: 14; abundance: -; CDR3aa: CASRNRGPPYGYTF; CDR3nt: TGTGCCAGCAGAAACAGGGGGCCACCCTATGGCTACACCTTC
v_gene: TRBV5-1; d_gene: -; j_gene: TRBJ1-1; len: 13; abundance: -; CDR3aa: CASKQGQVTEAFF; CDR3nt: TGCGCCAGCAAACAGGGCCAAGTTACTGAAGCTTTCTTT
v_gene: TRBV7-6; d_gene: TRBD2; j_gene: TRBJ2-3; len: 16; abundance: -; CDR3aa: CASSLEGLAGTDTQYF; CDR3nt: TGTGCCAGCAGTTTAGAGGGACTAGCGGGCACAGATACGCAGTATTTT
v_gene: TRBV29-1; d_gene: -; j_gene: TRBJ2-1; len: 14; abundance: -; CDR3aa: CSVEDERGLIEQFF; CDR3nt: TGCAGCGTTGAAGATGAGAGAGGCCTCATCGAGCAGTTCTTC
v_gene: TRBV4-2; d_gene: -; j_gene: TRBJ2-3; len: 13; abundance: -; CDR3aa: CASSQTTTDTQYF; CDR3nt: TGTGCCAGCAGCCAAACTACGACAGATACGCAGTATTTT
v_gene: TRBV2; d_gene: -; j_gene: TRBJ2-7; len: 15; abundance: -; CDR3aa: CASSDPVPSPYEQYF; CDR3nt: TGTGCCAGCAGTGATCCGGTCCCCTCGCCCTACGAGCAGTACTTC
v_gene: TRBV19; d_gene: -; j_gene: TRBJ1-3; len: 14; abundance: -; CDR3aa: CASSIRAPGNTIYF; CDR3nt: TGTGCCAGTAGTATACGCGCTCCTGGAAACACCATATATTTT
v_gene: TRBV4-1; d_gene: TRBD2; j_gene: TRBJ2-7; len: 16; abundance: few; CDR3aa: CASSLGLAGSSYEQYF; CDR3nt: TGCGCCAGCAGCCTGGGACTAGCGGGGTCCTCCTACGAGCAGTACTTC
v_gene: TRBV19; d_gene: TRBD1; j_gene: TRBJ1-5; len: 13; abundance: -; CDR3aa: CASWDRGWQPQHF; CDR3nt: TGTGCCAGTTGGGACAGGGGATGGCAGCCCCAGCATTTT
v_gene: TRBV18; d_gene: TRBD1; j_gene: TRBJ1-1; len: 14; abundance: -; CDR3aa: CASSPGQGKTEAFF; CDR3nt: TGTGCCAGCTCACCCGGACAGGGGAAAACTGAAGCTTTCTTT
v_gene: TRBV15; d_gene: -; j_gene: TRBJ2-2; len: 12; abundance: once; CDR3aa: CATSRGVGELFF; CDR3nt: TGTGCCACCAGCAGAGGAGTCGGGGAGCTGTTTTTT
v_gene: TRBV27; d_gene: TRBD1; j_gene: TRBJ1-1; len: 14; abundance: -; CDR3aa: CASSLQGANTEAFF; CDR3nt: TGTGCCAGCAGTTTACAGGGGGCGAACACTGAAGCTTTCTTT
v_gene: TRBV7-9; d_gene: -; j_gene: TRBJ2-5; len: 14; abundance: -; CDR3aa: CASSSTEYQETQYF; CDR3nt: TGTGCCAGCAGCTCTACAGAGTACCAAGAGACCCAGTACTTC
v_gene: TRBV6-5; d_gene: TRBD1; j_gene: TRBJ1-1; len: 15; abundance: -; CDR3aa: CASSYPGTEDTEAFF; CDR3nt: TGTGCCAGCAGTTACCCGGGGACAGAGGACACTGAAGCTTTCTTT
v_gene: TRBV9; d_gene: TRBD2; j_gene: TRBJ2-7; len: 14; abundance: -; CDR3aa: CASSVGGDSYEQYF; CDR3nt: TGTGCCAGCAGCGTGGGAGGGGACTCCTACGAGCAGTACTTC
v_gene: TRBV9; d_gene: -; j_gene: TRBJ2-2; len: 12; abundance: -; CDR3aa: CASSVVHGELFF; CDR3nt: TGTGCCAGCAGCGTAGTCCACGGGGAGCTGTTTTTT
v_gene: TRBV10-2; d_gene: -; j_gene: TRBJ1-3; len: 15; abundance: -; CDR3aa: CASSDLGSSGNTIYF; CDR3nt: TGCGCCAGCAGTGACCTGGGGAGCTCTGGAAACACCATATATTTT
v_gene: TRBV6-1; d_gene: -; j_gene: TRBJ1-3; len: 13; abundance: -; CDR3aa: CASTVKDGNTIYF; CDR3nt: TGTGCCAGCACGGTCAAAGATGGAAACACCATATATTTT
v_gene: TRBV5-1; d_gene: -; j_gene: TRBJ2-6; len: 14; abundance: -; CDR3aa: CASSYFSGANVLTF; CDR3nt: TGCGCCAGCAGCTACTTCTCTGGGGCCAACGTCCTGACTTTC
v_gene: TRBV2; d_gene: TRBD2; j_gene: TRBJ2-2; len: 14; abundance: -; CDR3aa: CASSISGGLGELFF; CDR3nt: TGTGCCAGCAGTATTAGCGGGGGGCTGGGGGAGCTGTTTTTT
v_gene: TRBV19; d_gene: -; j_gene: TRBJ1-1; len: 13; abundance: -; CDR3aa: CASGHGGNTEAFF; CDR3nt: TGTGCCAGTGGGCACGGAGGGAACACTGAAGCTTTCTTT
v_gene: TRBV19; d_gene: TRBD1; j_gene: TRBJ2-5; len: 14; abundance: -; CDR3aa: CASSRDRVQETQYF; CDR3nt: TGTGCCAGTAGTCGGGACAGGGTCCAAGAGACCCAGTACTTC
v_gene: TRBV29-1; d_gene: -; j_gene: TRBJ2-7; len: 11; abundance: -; CDR3aa: CSVRGSYEQYF; CDR3nt: TGCAGCGTTAGGGGCAGCTACGAGCAGTACTTC
v_gene: TRBV4-1; d_gene: -; j_gene: TRBJ2-7; len: 15; abundance: -; CDR3aa: CASSQVQGGGYEQYF; CDR3nt: TGCGCCAGCAGCCAAGTTCAGGGGGGCGGTTACGAGCAGTACTTC
v_gene: TRBV5-1; d_gene: -; j_gene: TRBJ2-2; len: 13; abundance: -; CDR3aa: CASSLAHTGELFF; CDR3nt: TGCGCCAGCAGCTTGGCCCATACCGGGGAGCTGTTTTTT
v_gene: TRBV5-6; d_gene: -; j_gene: TRBJ2-5; len: 14; abundance: -; CDR3aa: CASSLGTLQETQYF; CDR3nt: TGTGCCAGCAGCTTGGGAACTCTACAAGAGACCCAGTACTTC
v_gene: TRBV5-6; d_gene: -; j_gene: TRBJ1-2; len: 15; abundance: -; CDR3aa: CASSLGQVILYGYTF; CDR3nt: TGTGCCAGCAGCTTGGGACAGGTCATCCTCTATGGCTACACCTTC
v_gene: TRBV6-4; d_gene: TRBD2; j_gene: TRBJ2-3; len: 16; abundance: few; CDR3aa: CASSESSGGAADTQYF; CDR3nt: TGTGCCAGCAGTGAGAGTAGCGGGGGGGCCGCAGATACGCAGTATTTT
v_gene: TRBV7-8; d_gene: -; j_gene: TRBJ2-3; len: 19; abundance: -; CDR3aa: CASSLPSVRGGRSTDTQYF; CDR3nt: TGTGCCAGCAGCTTACCGTCTGTGCGGGGCGGGCGTAGCACAGATACGCAGTATTTT
v_gene: TRBV4-1; d_gene: -; j_gene: TRBJ2-1; len: 16; abundance: -; CDR3aa: CASSPDEGGQLNEQFF; CDR3nt: TGCGCCAGCAGCCCAGATGAGGGGGGGCAACTAAATGAGCAGTTCTTC
v_gene: TRBV18; d_gene: -; j_gene: TRBJ1-1; len: 16; abundance: -; CDR3aa: CASSPVRGIGDTEAFF; CDR3nt: TGTGCCAGCTCACCAGTTCGGGGGATTGGCGACACTGAAGCTTTCTTT
v_gene: TRBV7-9; d_gene: -; j_gene: TRBJ1-2; len: 15; abundance: few; CDR3aa: CASSLARGANYGYTF; CDR3nt: TGTGCCAGCAGCTTAGCGCGGGGGGCTAACTATGGCTACACCTTC
v_gene: TRBV11-1; d_gene: TRBD1; j_gene: TRBJ1-1; len: 13; abundance: -; CDR3aa: CASSSFDRGEAFF; CDR3nt: TGTGCCAGCAGCTCCTTTGACAGGGGTGAAGCTTTCTTT
v_gene: TRBV10-3; d_gene: -; j_gene: TRBJ2-5; len: 12; abundance: -; CDR3aa: CAIGDPWETQYF; CDR3nt: TGTGCCATCGGAGACCCTTGGGAGACCCAGTACTTC
v_gene: TRBV29-1; d_gene: -; j_gene: TRBJ2-1; len: 15; abundance: -; CDR3aa: CSVEGPWTAYNEQFF; CDR3nt: TGCAGCGTTGAAGGTCCTTGGACAGCCTACAATGAGCAGTTCTTC
v_gene: TRBV19; d_gene: -; j_gene: TRBJ2-6; len: 14; abundance: -; CDR3aa: CASTPNSGANVLTF; CDR3nt: TGTGCCAGTACGCCTAACTCTGGGGCCAACGTCCTGACTTTC
v_gene: TRBV20-1; d_gene: -; j_gene: TRBJ1-1; len: 9; abundance: -; CDR3aa: CSASAEAFF; CDR3nt: TGCAGTGCTAGTGCGGAAGCTTTCTTT